What follows are 24 T cell receptor beta chains derived from one specimen sequenced in a study of OX40 agonist ivuxolimab in advanced cancers. Only in-frame clones appear in the TCRdb table, and some are missing; sequencing was by immunoSEQ multiplex PCR. The sample shows more than 9,000 clones, 69% of them seen only once. Sequenced here: CD4+ or CD8+ T cells sorted from blood, sampled in a trial of the OX40 agonist ivuxolimab. Source of these receptors: an adult with an advanced solid tumor such as melanoma, head and neck, liver or kidney cancer.

By its share, this clone is medium-sized. The gene calls are TRBV7-9 and TRBJ2-1; D is uncertain. Trimming took off 8 bases at V and 6 bases at J, with 14 bases between the two ends. There are 13 residues in the CDR3. The germline V gene encodes CDR1 SEHNR and CDR2 FQNEAQ (reference sequence). CDR3 sequence reads: CASGDWDLNEQFF. CDR3 nucleotide sequence: TGTGCCAGCGGAGACTGGGATCTCAATGAGCAGTTCTTC.

About this clone itself: The same CDR3 also results from other DNA sequences found in this sample. V gene TRBV29-1 combines with J gene TRBJ2-7, with 9 nucleotides matching TRBD1. CDR1 and CDR2 from the germline V gene are SQVTM and ANQGSEA. The CDR3 length is 11 residues. Germline trimming cut 6 bases from V and 3 bases from J; bases unmatched to any gene: 0. The CDR3 is CSVDRGYEQYF. The CDR3 nucleotides are TGCAGCGTGGACAGGGGCTACGAGCAGTACTTC.

This clone was found a few times. V usage is TRBV28 and J usage is TRBJ2-7; 11 bases agree with TRBD2. Germline V gene lookup returns CDR1 MDHEN and CDR2 SYDVKM. With 4 bases clipped from V and 3 bases from J, the junction kept 14 bases outside the gene matches. The CDR3 contains 18 residues. CDR3 in amino acids: CASSSPKIAGGPGYEQYF. The CDR3, as DNA: TGTGCCAGCAGTTCCCCCAAGATAGCGGGAGGGCCAGGCTACGAGCAGTACTTC. The full variable domain, completed using reference TRBV28 and TRBJ2-7, is DVKVTQSSRYLVKRTGEKVFLECVQDMDHENMFWYRQDPGLGLRLIYFSYDVKMKEKGDIPEGYSVSREKKERFSLILESASTNQTSMYLCASSSPKIAGGPGYEQYFGPGTRLTVT.

The genes are TRBV6-5 and TRBJ2-1, with D possibly being TRBD1 (6 bases). V was trimmed by 6 bases and J by 9 bases, leaving 18 bases between them. The germline V gene has CDR1 MNHEY and CDR2 SVGAGI. There are 14 residues in the CDR3. The CDR3: CASRTQGGGREQFF. The CDR3 coding sequence is TGTGCCAGCAGGACCCAGGGTGGGGGCCGTGAGCAGTTCTTC.

This clone was found once. The CDR3 DNA reads as TGCGCCAGCAGCCAAGGGGGACCGGGACAGGGTGGTGAAAAACTGTTTTTT. Residues: CASSQGGPGQGGEKLFF. The chain is built from TRBV4-3 and TRBJ1-4, with 9 bases aligning to TRBD1. Germline V gene data show CDR1 as LGHNA and CDR2 as YSLEER. The trim removed 1 base at V and 7 bases at J, leaving 10 bases unmatched. CDR3 length equals 17 residues.

V and J are TRBV15 and TRBJ2-7; 7 bases are shared with TRBD2. Trimming cost V 0 bases and J 10 bases; bases outside gene matches: 3. CDR3 length: 12 residues. Germline CDR1 and CDR2: LNHNV and YYDKDF (reference sequence). The CDR3 region has the DNA TGTGCCACCAGCAGAGAGGGGACTACCCAGTACTTC. Amino acid sequence: CATSREGTTQYF.

This rearrangement joins TRBV19 to TRBJ1-1; D gene uncertain. The germline V and J ends were trimmed by 3 bases and 1 base, with 6 bases remaining between them. This CDR3 has 13 amino acids. Germline V lookup: CDR1 LNHDA, CDR2 SQIVND (reference sequence). The CDR3 is CASSILGNTEAFF. The CDR3 DNA is TGTGCCAGTAGTATTCTTGGGAACACTGAAGCTTTCTTT.

This clone occurred a few times. Other DNA sequences within the sample encode an identical CDR3. The rearrangement links TRBV21-1 to TRBJ2-2; TRBD2, as called in the table, went unchecked against the DNA. TRBV21-1 is deemed a pseudogene. This CDR3 has 14 residues. CDR3 DNA: TGTGCCCGAGGGGGGGGAGCGAACACCGGGGAGCTGTTTTTT. Its protein is CARGGGANTGELFF.

The chain recombines TRBV6-5 with TRBJ2-1; a possible D gene is TRBD2 (5 bases). This CDR3 spans 15 amino acids. Germline CDR1 and CDR2: MNHEY and SVGAGI. The V gene lost 2 bases and the J gene lost 0 bases, with 8 bases spanning the gap. CDR3 amino acids: CASSYGESSYNEQFF. The CDR3 nucleotides read TGTGCCAGCAGTTACGGGGAGAGCTCCTACAATGAGCAGTTCTTC.

The V and J genes are TRBV28 and TRBJ2-1; a possible D gene is TRBD1 (5 bases). Trimming removed 0 bases at V and 5 bases at J, with 8 bases between. CDR1 and CDR2 (germline): MDHEN, SYDVKM. The CDR3 loop spans 14 amino acids. In nucleotides, the CDR3 is TGTGCCAGCAGTTTATGGGGCAGGGACAATGAGCAGTTCTTC. Translated: CASSLWGRDNEQFF.

This clone was counted a single time. This chain connects TRBV7-2 to TRBJ1-1, with D unclear. V was cut by 5 bases and J by 4 bases, with 5 bases left in between. Germline assignment: CDR1 SGHTA and CDR2 FQGNSA. The CDR3 runs to 11 residues. CDR3 nucleotide sequence: TGTGCCAGCAGCCCCTTCACTGAAGCTTTCTTT. This gives the protein CASSPFTEAFF.

The chain couples TRBV13 to TRBJ2-1; 9 nucleotides line up with TRBD1. The CDR3 is 15 amino acids. Germline V gene data show CDR1 as PRHDT and CDR2 as FYEKMQ (reference sequence). V trimming: 3 bases; J trimming: 10 bases; junction bases outside the gene matches: 10. The CDR3 reads CASSFGTGPRVEQFF. CDR3 DNA sequence: TGTGCCAGCAGCTTTGGGACAGGGCCCCGCGTGGAGCAGTTCTTC.

The V call is TRBV7-9, the J call TRBJ2-3; TRBD2 matches at 11 bases. Germline lookup yields CDR1 SEHNR and CDR2 FQNEAQ (reference sequence). The CDR3 runs 16 residues. Unmatched junction bases numbered 6, after V lost 5 bases and J lost 2 bases. CDR3 bases: TGTGCCAGCAGCGAAGCTAGCGGGGGGAACACAGATACGCAGTATTTT. It yields the protein CASSEASGGNTDTQYF.

By share, this clone ranks as large (0.1 to 1%). The chain is built from TRBV9 and TRBJ2-7; 9 bases line up with TRBD2. Germline CDR1 is SGDLS and CDR2 is YYNGEE. The CDR3 spans 14 residues. V lost 4 bases to trimming and J lost 2 bases; unmatched junction nucleotides: 4. CDR3 bases: TGTGCCAGCAGCCCTAGCGGGGCCCCCTACGAGCAGTACTTC. As protein: CASSPSGAPYEQYF.

This chain connects TRBV9 to TRBJ2-2; D remains unclear. The germline CDR1 and CDR2 sequences are SGDLS and YYNGEE. V was clipped by 4 bases and J by 6 bases, with 13 bases between them. The CDR3 spans 14 residues. The CDR3 sequence is CASSPPSRPGELFF. CDR3 sequence (DNA): TGTGCCAGCAGCCCGCCTAGTCGGCCCGGGGAGCTGTTTTTT.

V and J are TRBV10-3 and TRBJ1-2; 7 bases fit TRBD1. Germline V lookup: CDR1 ENHRY, CDR2 SYGVKD. With 7 bases clipped from V and 6 bases from J, the junction kept 8 bases outside the gene matches. The CDR3 is 13 amino acids. CDR3 DNA: TGTGCCATCACTAGGACAGGCTATGATGGCTACACCTTC. Translated, it gives CAITRTGYDGYTF.

This clone was seen just once. The rearrangement uses TRBV7-9 and TRBJ1-5; D is unresolved. The CDR3 is 15 residues long. Trimming cost V 1 base and J 3 bases, with 10 bases left between them. Germline CDR1 reads SEHNR; CDR2 reads FQNEAQ (reference sequence). The CDR3 spells CASSLGYGINQPQHF. The CDR3 DNA sequence: TGTGCCAGCAGCTTAGGGTACGGGATCAATCAGCCCCAGCATTTT.

The J gene is TRBJ2-1, the V gene TRBV4-1; a possible D gene is TRBD1 (6 bases). CDR3 length equals 14 residues. V was trimmed by 1 base and J by 8 bases, leaving 12 bases between them. Looked up from germline, CDR1 is MGHRA and CDR2 is YSYEKL. CDR3: CASSQATGYDEQFF. As DNA, the CDR3 is TGCGCCAGCAGCCAAGCAACAGGGTATGATGAGCAGTTCTTC.

The chain has TRBV2 and TRBJ2-7; 13 bases line up with TRBD2. CDR1 is SNHLY, CDR2 FYNNEI, per germline. The CDR3 extends over 15 amino acids. The J segment lost 9 bases and the V segment lost 6 bases, leaving 11 bases of the junction unmatched. The CDR3: CASSPGTSGEGVQYF. The DNA of the CDR3 is TGTGCCAGCAGCCCTGGGACTAGCGGGGAGGGGGTGCAGTACTTC. Full variable domain (outside the CDR3, taken from reference TRBV2 and TRBJ2-7): EPEVTQTPSHQVTQMGQEVILRCVPISNHLYFYWYRQILGQKVEFLVSFYNNEISEKSEIFDDQFSVERPDGSNFTLKIRSTKLEDSAMYFCASSPGTSGEGVQYFGPGTRLTVT.

The chain joins TRBV7-6 to TRBJ2-7; D possibly corresponds to TRBD2 (5 bases). V dropped 3 bases and J dropped 6 bases, with 15 bases sitting between them. The CDR3 has 14 residues. The V gene's germline CDR1 is SGHVS and CDR2 FNYEAQ. The CDR3 DNA reads as TGTGCCAGCAGCTTGCCCCCGGGATCGAGCGAGCAGTACTTC. Protein: CASSLPPGSSEQYF. The entire variable domain, with the rest obtained from reference TRBV7-6 and TRBJ2-7, is as follows: GAGVSQSPRYKVTKRGQDVALRCDPISGHVSLYWYRQALGQGPEFLTYFNYEAQQDKSGLPNDRFSAERPEGSISTLTIQRTEQRDSAMYRCASSLPPGSSEQYFGPGTRLTVT.

CDR3 residues: CASSLGRMRGGHNEQFF. The CDR3 DNA reads as TGTGCCAGCAGCTTAGGTAGGATGAGGGGAGGGCACAATGAGCAGTTCTTC. V gene TRBV11-3 combines with J gene TRBJ2-1, with 7 positions matching TRBD2. The germline gives CDR1 SGHNT, CDR2 YENEEA. The ends lost 1 base at V and 5 bases at J; junction bases unmatched: 11. The CDR3 covers 17 residues.

The V and J genes are TRBV7-9 and TRBJ1-1; TRBD1 matches at 10 bases. Trimming took 3 bases from V and 8 from J; bases not matched to a gene: 6. Germline CDR1 reads SEHNR; CDR2 reads FQNEAQ (reference sequence). This CDR3 comprises 14 residues. This CDR3 is CASSFGTGVGEAFF. CDR3 nucleotides: TGTGCCAGCAGCTTCGGGACAGGGGTAGGGGAAGCTTTCTTT.

The chain recombines TRBV7-9 with TRBJ2-3; TRBD2 matches at 11 bases. The CDR3 totals 15 residues. With 5 bases clipped from V and 3 bases from J, the junction kept 4 bases outside the gene matches. From germline, CDR1 is SEHNR and CDR2 FQNEAQ (reference sequence). CDR3 sequence reads: CASSLTSGTTDTQYF. CDR3 sequence (DNA): TGTGCCAGCAGCCTGACTAGCGGGACGACAGATACGCAGTATTTT.

This clone was counted a few times. V is TRBV11-2 and J is TRBJ2-1; 8 bases match TRBD1. The CDR3 contains 16 residues. The V gene end was trimmed by 0 bases and the J gene end by 6 bases; junction bases not matched to a gene: 7. CDR1 SGHAT and CDR2 FQNNGV come from the germline V gene. The CDR3 coding sequence is TGTGCCAGCAGCTTAGATCGTGGACAGGGCATCAATGAGCAGTTCTTC. Its translation is CASSLDRGQGINEQFF.